This TCR beta chain was captured in a study of blood T cells in healthy people across ages. A J-beta primer mix and a sample-barcoded 5' primer were used in a second PCR of about 7 to 11 cycles. TCRdb re-called the 5' RACE reads with MiXCR, one entry per CDR3 protein. The sample has 1.5 million to 2 million distinct CDR3 sequences; about 39% are singletons. This CDR3 comprises 16 residues. V lost 9 bases, J lost 8 bases, and 19 bases stayed unmatched. Germline CDR1 reads PRHDT; CDR2 reads FYEKMQ (reference sequence). The study recruited healthy Caucasian donors from Russia who were aged about 6 to 90.

The TCR originated in a human donor in good health. Sequencing was done on a sample of blood. The rearrangement links TRBV13 to TRBJ1-2; 9 bases line up with TRBD1. CDR3 sequence: CASSALGGQGGGGYTF. The DNA for the CDR3 is TGTGCCAGTAGCGCCCTAGGGGGACAGGGTGGTGGAGGCTACACCTTC.